This T cell receptor beta chain was identified during a study of early T cells in non-severe SARS-CoV-2 infection. The CDR3 has 16 residues. V was pared by 1 base and J by 0 bases, with 4 bases of the junction left unmatched. Germline V gene data show CDR1 as SGHAT and CDR2 as FQNNGV. MiXCR, run by TCRdb on the 5' RACE reads, gives a single entry per CDR3 protein. The sample consists of about 50,000 distinct CDR3 sequences, roughly 9.3% of them appearing once. Sequencing input: whole blood. This clonotype was obtained from an adult who was a healthcare worker with PCR-confirmed SARS-CoV-2 infection or an uninfected control (not recorded which). The chain is built from TRBV11-2 and TRBJ2-3, with 7 bases aligning to TRBD2. The CDR3 reads CASSLVGGFSTDTQYF. DNA for the CDR3: TGTGCCAGCAGCTTAGTGGGAGGGTTTAGCACAGATACGCAGTATTTT.